This T cell receptor (beta chain) derives from a study of long-term antiretroviral therapy in people with HIV. Study outcomes and limitations: Diversity went up after ART and still fell short of transplant donor controls. Whereas controls had wider CDR3 length ranges, HIV repertoires had narrower ones. Dominant in the repertoire at all time points were clones expanded before ART.

The assay, immunoSEQ v3.0, was run at survey level. TCRdb's table, derived via immunoSEQ multiplex PCR, lists solely in-frame clones and lacks some. The table shows around 22,000 clones, with 80% to 90% occurring only once. On this clone: Antigen: not known.

Germline values: CDR1 SNHLY, CDR2 FYNNEI. The CDR3 is 13 amino acids. The J segment lost 8 bases and the V segment lost 3 bases, leaving 4 bases of the junction unmatched. Every participant with HIV received treatment in the United States. The chain carries TRBV2 and TRBJ1-2; 9 bases agree with TRBD1. This clonotype was sampled from a woman aged 25 to 39 with HIV. Sample: unsorted PBMCs, taken 1.8 years before starting antiretroviral therapy. In DNA form, the CDR3 reads TGTGCCAGCAGTGAGGACAGGGGCATGGGCTACACCTTC. Its translation: CASSEDRGMGYTF.